Described below is a single T cell receptor (beta chain) sequence and its context. There are a few counts of this clone. Its antigen has not been determined. Base qualities are not provided; no much larger clone lies one nucleotide away. Receptor amplification or capture employed the immunoSEQ multiplex PCR assay. RNA was extracted from all samples and reverse transcribed into cDNA, which served as template for TCR sequencing. SuperScript III was used for first-strand cDNA synthesis, primed with a 2:1 mix of oligo-dT and random hexamers. A synthetic immune receptor repertoire was used to assess amplification bias, and residual bias was removed computationally. Per the original workflow: After raw reads were preprocessed to remove errors, the CDR3 was defined following IMGT conventions as running from the conserved cysteine to phenylalanine. Clonality was computed by normalizing Shannon entropy by log2 of the number of productive unique TCRs and subtracting the result from 1. Whether each scalp clone was CD4 or CD8 was inferred by checking scalp TCRbeta sequences against the CD4 and CD8 repertoires from sorted blood. The immuneACCESS repertoire file appears here via TCRdb, limited to in-frame rearrangements. These files lack a portion of the clones; in checked studies, under half of the deficit traces to unresolved V genes, and the cause of the others is not known. V, J and clone size are those of that table, while D and trimming were read from the DNA. The sample data list under 150,000 clones, and 53% of these were observed just once. In total, the top ten clones hold roughly 0.5% of the sample.

The meaning of the sample's time point label: about four weeks on oral tofacitinib. The sample's treatment or condition label, in plain terms: oral pan-JAK inhibitor, 5-10 mg twice daily. Peripheral blood and lesional scalp punch biopsies were obtained from patients with alopecia areata. After PBMCs were isolated by density centrifugation and stained for CD3, CD4 and CD8, a FACSAria was used to sort CD4+ and CD8+ T cells. The data belong to a study of CD8+ T cells in alopecia areata (dated 2018 in TCRdb). For context, the study as a whole: The treated patients, all with moderate-to-severe alopecia areata, were enrolled in an open-label pilot trial of oral tofacitinib given at 5 to 10 mg twice daily. Tofacitinib was administered for 6 to 18 months, and 6 months of follow-up off drug were then conducted to assess delayed response and recurrence. Scalp tissue and sorted CD4+ and CD8+ peripheral blood T cells from patchy and totalis/universalis alopecia areata patients and from healthy controls were covered by human TCRbeta sequencing. The RNA source kit depended on sample type: the PAXgene miRNA kit for fixed scalp, the miRNeasy kit for PBMCs, and the RNeasy kit for mouse skin. Scalp clonality was compared across normal scalp (n=4), patchy alopecia areata scalp (n=8), and alopecia totalis/universalis scalp (n=8). To study T cell clonal expansion in alopecia areata, the researchers applied high-throughput TCRbeta sequencing to both the C3H/HeJ mouse model and human patients. immunoSEQ multiplex PCR using 35 Vbeta forward primers and 13 Jbeta reverse primers was used to amplify TCRbeta CDR3 regions. Biopsies were taken from tofacitinib-treated patients at baseline and at 4 and 24 weeks of treatment, and a later scalp biopsy was taken in several of the tofacitinib-treated patients. For the treated patients, the SALT score, which quantifies what percentage of scalp surface area is affected, served as the measure of disease severity. General conclusions and limits of the study: During tofacitinib treatment, many expanded lesional clones remained in scalp and blood, and this persistence may partly explain relapse after treatment is stopped. Higher clonality and more expanded CD8+ clones were observed in lesional scalp than in normal scalp, particularly in alopecia totalis/universalis, a finding suggestive of antigenic drive. Shared TCR sequences between patients were less evident than in mice, which may be partly attributable to HLA diversity in the patient population. Because the treated cohort was small and included a single nonresponder, larger studies are needed to assess links between baseline CD8+ expansion and response. Scalp TCR repertoire analysis is complicated because resident alphabeta T cells in normal human skin are also sequenced, whereas mouse skin is dominated by gammadelta T cells. Tofacitinib significantly decreased scalp clonality and the number of expanded CD8+ clones among the top 100 scalp clones.

This sequence was found in a human donor with alopecia areata. The sequences come from CD4+ T cells sorted from blood, collected at week 4, from a patient treated with tofacitinib.

The CDR3: CASSPGTDLAKNIQYF. The nucleotides are TGTGCCAGCTCCCCAGGGACGGATCTAGCCAAAAACATTCAGTACTTC. This chain joins TRBV18 to TRBJ2-4; the D match is possibly TRBD1 or TRBD2, with 5 bases aligned in each. The germline V gene gives CDR1 as KGHSH and CDR2 as LQKENI. V is pared back by 6 bases and J by 0 bases, with 15 bases lying between the germline termini. From its cysteine to its phenylalanine, the CDR3 spans 16 amino acids. Of all the DNA, just the CDR3 is kept, 48 bases in frame from base 1. When the CDR3 is completed using the reference TRBV18 and TRBJ2-4 genes on either side, the full variable domain is NAGVMQNPRHLVRRRGQEARLRCSPMKGHSHVYWYRQLPEEGLKFMVYLQKENIIDESGMPKERFSAEFPKEGPSILRIQQVVRGDSAAYFCASSPGTDLAKNIQYFGAGTRLSVL.